This T cell receptor beta chain stems from a study of blood T cells in healthy people across ages. General study results and limits: Comparison with aged donors showed that long-lived donors had more naive CD4+ cells and higher diversity. From one million sequenced T cells, diversity estimates were lower bounds.

Per the germline V gene, CDR1 is SGHDN and CDR2 is FVKESK. The ends lost 3 bases at V and 3 bases at J; junction bases unmatched: 7. The CDR3 extends over 15 amino acids. This clonotype turned up a few times. Its cognate antigen is unknown. The authors ran a second PCR of roughly 6 to 12 cycles using a sample-barcoded 5' primer and a J-beta primer mix. A template-switch adaptor that had 12 random nucleotides put a tag on each cDNA molecule. Each CDR3 protein is one row after TCRdb ran MiXCR on the 5' RACE reads. The sample carries 730,000 or so distinct CDR3 sequences, more than 40% recorded once. The sequencing input was blood. The chain is built from TRBV14 and TRBJ1-2; 7 nucleotides agree with TRBD1. This TCR was sampled from a woman between 55 and 75 years old in good health. CDR3 DNA sequence: TGTGCCAGCAGCCAGTTCAGGGGGACCGACTATGGCTACACCTTC. This encodes CASSQFRGTDYGYTF.